This T cell receptor (beta chain) stems from a study of shared clonotypes between healthy human individuals. V was pared by 8 bases and J by 4 bases, with 8 bases between. Germline lookup yields CDR1 MDHEN and CDR2 SYDVKM. There are 12 residues in the CDR3. Naive CD8 populations comprised CD45RO-negative cells positively selected for CCR7, excluding terminally differentiated effector memory CD45RA+ cells. Sequenced by immunoSEQ multiplex PCR; TCRdb stores in-frame clones only, minus some. The repertoire consists of 660,000 or so clones, with about 96% occurring once and the leading ten covering less than 0.13%. Overall study results and limits: Generally, naive subsets came out with larger estimated richness than memory subsets. When compared with the clonotypes that were shared by all four sorted-subset donors, the non-shared clonotypes turned out to have lower generation probabilities. The study's rarefaction showed incomplete sorted-subset sequencing despite large depth.

Concerning this clone: Antigen specificity is unknown.

The rearrangement joins TRBV28 to TRBJ2-2, with TRBD2 as a possible D gene (5 bases). The TCR comes from a woman aged 25-40 years in good health. Material: naive CD8+ T cells sorted from blood. The CDR3 loop reads CASREGTGELFF. CDR3 DNA: TGTGCCAGCCGCGAGGGCACCGGGGAGCTGTTTTTT.